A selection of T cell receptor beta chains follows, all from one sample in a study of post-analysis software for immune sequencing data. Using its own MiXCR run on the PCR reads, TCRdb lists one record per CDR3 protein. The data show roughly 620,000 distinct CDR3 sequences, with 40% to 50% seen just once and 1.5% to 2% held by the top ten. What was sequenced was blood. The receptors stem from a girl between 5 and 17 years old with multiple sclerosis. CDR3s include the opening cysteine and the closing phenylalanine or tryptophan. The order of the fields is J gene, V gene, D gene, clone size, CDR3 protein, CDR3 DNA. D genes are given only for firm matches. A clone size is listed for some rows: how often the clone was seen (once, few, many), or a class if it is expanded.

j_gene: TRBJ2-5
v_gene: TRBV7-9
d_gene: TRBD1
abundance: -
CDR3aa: CASSIRRTGGLETQYF
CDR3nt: TGTGCCAGCAGCATCCGCCGGACAGGGGGCCTTGAGACCCAGTACTTC

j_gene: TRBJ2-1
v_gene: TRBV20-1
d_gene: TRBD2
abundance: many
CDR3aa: CSARRGLAGAGNEQFF
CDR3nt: TGCAGTGCTAGGCGGGGACTAGCGGGAGCTGGCAATGAGCAGTTCTTC

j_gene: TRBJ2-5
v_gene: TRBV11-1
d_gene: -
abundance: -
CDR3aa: CASSFGTSQETQYF
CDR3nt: TGTGCCAGCAGCTTCGGGACGTCTCAAGAGACCCAGTACTTC

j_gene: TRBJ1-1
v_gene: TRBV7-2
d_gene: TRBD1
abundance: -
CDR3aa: CASSLSTGGTEAFF
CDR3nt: TGTGCCAGCAGCTTAAGTACAGGGGGCACTGAAGCTTTCTTT

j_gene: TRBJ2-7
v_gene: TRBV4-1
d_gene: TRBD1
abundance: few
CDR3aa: CASSPEAGQGYSYEQYF
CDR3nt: TGCGCCAGCAGTCCTGAAGCGGGACAGGGGTACTCCTACGAGCAGTACTTC

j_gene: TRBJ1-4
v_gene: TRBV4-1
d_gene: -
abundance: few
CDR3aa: CASSLPGATNEKLFF
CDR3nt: TGCGCCAGCAGCCTTCCAGGGGCAACTAATGAAAAACTGTTTTTT

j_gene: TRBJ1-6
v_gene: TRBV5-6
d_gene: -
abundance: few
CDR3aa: CASSSPAQEFPLHF
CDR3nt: TGTGCCAGTTCCTCACCTGCCCAAGAATTCCCCCTCCACTTT

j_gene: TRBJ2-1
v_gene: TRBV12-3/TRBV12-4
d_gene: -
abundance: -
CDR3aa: CASSFASGAEQFF
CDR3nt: TGTGCCAGCAGTTTCGCGTCGGGGGCTGAGCAGTTCTTC

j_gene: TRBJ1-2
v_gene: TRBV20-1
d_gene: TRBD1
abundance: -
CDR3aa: CSAAGTDPYGYTF
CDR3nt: TGCAGTGCGGCCGGGACAGATCCTTATGGCTACACCTTC

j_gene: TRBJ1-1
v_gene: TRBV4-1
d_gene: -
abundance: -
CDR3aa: CASSQGYGYTEAFF
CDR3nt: TGCGCCAGCAGCCAAGGATACGGGTACACTGAAGCTTTCTTT

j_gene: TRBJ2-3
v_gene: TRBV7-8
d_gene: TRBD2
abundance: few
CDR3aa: CASSFIAGSTDTQYF
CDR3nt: TGTGCCAGCAGCTTTATAGCGGGAAGCACAGATACGCAGTATTTT

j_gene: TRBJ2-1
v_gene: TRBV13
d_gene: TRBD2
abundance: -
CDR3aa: CASSLGPGTSGGGQFF
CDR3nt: TGTGCCAGCAGCTTAGGTCCCGGGACTAGCGGAGGTGGGCAGTTCTTC

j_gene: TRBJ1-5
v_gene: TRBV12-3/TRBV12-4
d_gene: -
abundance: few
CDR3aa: CASSSGGWEQPQHF
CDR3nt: TGTGCCAGCAGTTCCGGAGGATGGGAACAGCCCCAGCATTTT

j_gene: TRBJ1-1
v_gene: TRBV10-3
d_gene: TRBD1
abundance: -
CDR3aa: CAIRGTGRDTEAFF
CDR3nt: TGTGCCATCAGGGGGACAGGGAGGGACACTGAAGCTTTCTTT

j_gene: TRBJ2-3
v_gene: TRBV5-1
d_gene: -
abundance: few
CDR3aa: CASSSSVTSTDTQYF
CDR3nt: TGCGCCAGCAGCTCTAGCGTAACGAGCACAGATACGCAGTATTTT

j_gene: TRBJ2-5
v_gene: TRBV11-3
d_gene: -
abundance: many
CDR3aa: CASSTPGRGETQYF
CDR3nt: TGTGCCAGCAGCACACCGGGTCGAGGGGAGACCCAGTACTTC

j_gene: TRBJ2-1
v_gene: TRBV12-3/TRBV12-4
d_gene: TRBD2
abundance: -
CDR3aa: CASSRILAGLVGGNEQFF
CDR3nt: TGTGCCAGCAGTAGAATCCTAGCGGGACTCGTGGGAGGAAATGAGCAGTTCTTC

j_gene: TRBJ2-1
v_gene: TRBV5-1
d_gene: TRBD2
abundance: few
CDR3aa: CASSGKREGTYNEQFF
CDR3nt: TGCGCCAGCAGTGGTAAGCGGGAGGGCACCTACAATGAGCAGTTCTTC

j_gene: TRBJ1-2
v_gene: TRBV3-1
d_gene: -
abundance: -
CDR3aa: CASSLIKGDGYTF
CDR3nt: TGTGCCAGCAGCCTTATAAAGGGCGATGGCTACACCTTC

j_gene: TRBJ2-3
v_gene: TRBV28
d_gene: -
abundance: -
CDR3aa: CASSYDTDLTDTQYF
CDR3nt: TGTGCCAGCAGTTATGACACTGACCTCACAGATACGCAGTATTTT

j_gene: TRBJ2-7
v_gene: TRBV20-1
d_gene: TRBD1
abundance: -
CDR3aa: CSARVGGQGGYEQYF
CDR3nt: TGCAGTGCTAGAGTTGGGGGACAGGGGGGATACGAGCAGTACTTC

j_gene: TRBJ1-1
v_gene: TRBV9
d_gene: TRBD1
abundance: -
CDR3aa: CASSLWTGGADTEAFF
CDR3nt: TGTGCCAGCAGCTTATGGACAGGGGGAGCCGACACTGAAGCTTTCTTT

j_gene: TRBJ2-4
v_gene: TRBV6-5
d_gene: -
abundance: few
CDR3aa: CASSYSMGARDIQYF
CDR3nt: TGTGCCAGCAGTTACTCGATGGGGGCACGGGACATTCAGTACTTC

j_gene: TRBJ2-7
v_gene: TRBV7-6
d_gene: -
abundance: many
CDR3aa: CASSLVDGQDEQYF
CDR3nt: TGTGCCAGCAGCTTAGTAGACGGACAAGACGAGCAGTACTTC

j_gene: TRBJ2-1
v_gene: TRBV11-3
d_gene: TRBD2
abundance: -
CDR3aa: CASSPYLSGAPNEQFF
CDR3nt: TGTGCCAGCAGCCCATACCTTAGCGGGGCTCCCAATGAGCAGTTCTTC

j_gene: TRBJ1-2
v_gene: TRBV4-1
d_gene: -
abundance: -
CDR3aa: CASSQLKVPNYGYTF
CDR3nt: TGCGCCAGCAGCCAGTTGAAGGTACCTAACTATGGCTACACCTTC

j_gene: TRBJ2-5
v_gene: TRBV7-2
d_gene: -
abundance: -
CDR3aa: CASSLEGHFMDEQYF
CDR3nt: TGTGCCAGCAGCTTAGAGGGGCACTTCATGGATGAGCAGTACTTC

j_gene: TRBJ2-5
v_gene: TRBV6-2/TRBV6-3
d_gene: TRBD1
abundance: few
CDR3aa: CASRSGGETQYF
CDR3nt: TGTGCCAGCAGATCAGGGGGAGAGACCCAGTACTTC

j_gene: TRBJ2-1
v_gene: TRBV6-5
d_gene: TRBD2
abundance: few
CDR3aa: CASSYGAGSWNEQFF
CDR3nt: TGTGCCAGCAGTTATGGAGCGGGATCGTGGAATGAGCAGTTCTTC

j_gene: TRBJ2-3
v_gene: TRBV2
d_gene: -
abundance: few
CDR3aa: CASSEVATDTQYF
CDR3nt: TGTGCCAGCAGTGAAGTGGCGACAGATACGCAGTATTTT

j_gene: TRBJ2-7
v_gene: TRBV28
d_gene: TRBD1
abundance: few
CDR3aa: CASSKTGTASYEQYF
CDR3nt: TGTGCCAGCAGTAAAACCGGGACAGCCTCCTACGAGCAGTACTTC

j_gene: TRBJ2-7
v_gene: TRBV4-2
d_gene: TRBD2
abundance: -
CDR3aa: CASSLTRTSGVYEQYF
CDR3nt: TGTGCCAGCAGCCTTACCCGGACTAGCGGAGTTTACGAGCAGTACTTC

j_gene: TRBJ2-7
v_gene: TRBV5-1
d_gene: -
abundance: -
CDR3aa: CASSSPRSRTGEGYEQYF
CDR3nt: TGCGCCAGCAGCTCACCACGCTCCAGGACCGGAGAAGGCTACGAGCAGTACTTC

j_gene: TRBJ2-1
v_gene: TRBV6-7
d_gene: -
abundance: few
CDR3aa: CASSFCTRDSYNEQFF
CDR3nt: TGTGCCAGCAGTTTTTGTACGCGGGACTCCTACAATGAGCAGTTCTTC

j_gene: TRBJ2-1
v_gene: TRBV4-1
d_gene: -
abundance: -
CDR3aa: CASSPGTLSPYNEQFF
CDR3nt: TGCGCCAGCAGCCCAGGGACACTAAGCCCTTACAATGAGCAGTTCTTC

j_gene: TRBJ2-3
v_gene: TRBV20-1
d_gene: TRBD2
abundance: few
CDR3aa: CSAQGSGDGRNTDTQYF
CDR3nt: TGCAGTGCCCAAGGGAGCGGGGACGGCCGGAACACAGATACGCAGTATTTT